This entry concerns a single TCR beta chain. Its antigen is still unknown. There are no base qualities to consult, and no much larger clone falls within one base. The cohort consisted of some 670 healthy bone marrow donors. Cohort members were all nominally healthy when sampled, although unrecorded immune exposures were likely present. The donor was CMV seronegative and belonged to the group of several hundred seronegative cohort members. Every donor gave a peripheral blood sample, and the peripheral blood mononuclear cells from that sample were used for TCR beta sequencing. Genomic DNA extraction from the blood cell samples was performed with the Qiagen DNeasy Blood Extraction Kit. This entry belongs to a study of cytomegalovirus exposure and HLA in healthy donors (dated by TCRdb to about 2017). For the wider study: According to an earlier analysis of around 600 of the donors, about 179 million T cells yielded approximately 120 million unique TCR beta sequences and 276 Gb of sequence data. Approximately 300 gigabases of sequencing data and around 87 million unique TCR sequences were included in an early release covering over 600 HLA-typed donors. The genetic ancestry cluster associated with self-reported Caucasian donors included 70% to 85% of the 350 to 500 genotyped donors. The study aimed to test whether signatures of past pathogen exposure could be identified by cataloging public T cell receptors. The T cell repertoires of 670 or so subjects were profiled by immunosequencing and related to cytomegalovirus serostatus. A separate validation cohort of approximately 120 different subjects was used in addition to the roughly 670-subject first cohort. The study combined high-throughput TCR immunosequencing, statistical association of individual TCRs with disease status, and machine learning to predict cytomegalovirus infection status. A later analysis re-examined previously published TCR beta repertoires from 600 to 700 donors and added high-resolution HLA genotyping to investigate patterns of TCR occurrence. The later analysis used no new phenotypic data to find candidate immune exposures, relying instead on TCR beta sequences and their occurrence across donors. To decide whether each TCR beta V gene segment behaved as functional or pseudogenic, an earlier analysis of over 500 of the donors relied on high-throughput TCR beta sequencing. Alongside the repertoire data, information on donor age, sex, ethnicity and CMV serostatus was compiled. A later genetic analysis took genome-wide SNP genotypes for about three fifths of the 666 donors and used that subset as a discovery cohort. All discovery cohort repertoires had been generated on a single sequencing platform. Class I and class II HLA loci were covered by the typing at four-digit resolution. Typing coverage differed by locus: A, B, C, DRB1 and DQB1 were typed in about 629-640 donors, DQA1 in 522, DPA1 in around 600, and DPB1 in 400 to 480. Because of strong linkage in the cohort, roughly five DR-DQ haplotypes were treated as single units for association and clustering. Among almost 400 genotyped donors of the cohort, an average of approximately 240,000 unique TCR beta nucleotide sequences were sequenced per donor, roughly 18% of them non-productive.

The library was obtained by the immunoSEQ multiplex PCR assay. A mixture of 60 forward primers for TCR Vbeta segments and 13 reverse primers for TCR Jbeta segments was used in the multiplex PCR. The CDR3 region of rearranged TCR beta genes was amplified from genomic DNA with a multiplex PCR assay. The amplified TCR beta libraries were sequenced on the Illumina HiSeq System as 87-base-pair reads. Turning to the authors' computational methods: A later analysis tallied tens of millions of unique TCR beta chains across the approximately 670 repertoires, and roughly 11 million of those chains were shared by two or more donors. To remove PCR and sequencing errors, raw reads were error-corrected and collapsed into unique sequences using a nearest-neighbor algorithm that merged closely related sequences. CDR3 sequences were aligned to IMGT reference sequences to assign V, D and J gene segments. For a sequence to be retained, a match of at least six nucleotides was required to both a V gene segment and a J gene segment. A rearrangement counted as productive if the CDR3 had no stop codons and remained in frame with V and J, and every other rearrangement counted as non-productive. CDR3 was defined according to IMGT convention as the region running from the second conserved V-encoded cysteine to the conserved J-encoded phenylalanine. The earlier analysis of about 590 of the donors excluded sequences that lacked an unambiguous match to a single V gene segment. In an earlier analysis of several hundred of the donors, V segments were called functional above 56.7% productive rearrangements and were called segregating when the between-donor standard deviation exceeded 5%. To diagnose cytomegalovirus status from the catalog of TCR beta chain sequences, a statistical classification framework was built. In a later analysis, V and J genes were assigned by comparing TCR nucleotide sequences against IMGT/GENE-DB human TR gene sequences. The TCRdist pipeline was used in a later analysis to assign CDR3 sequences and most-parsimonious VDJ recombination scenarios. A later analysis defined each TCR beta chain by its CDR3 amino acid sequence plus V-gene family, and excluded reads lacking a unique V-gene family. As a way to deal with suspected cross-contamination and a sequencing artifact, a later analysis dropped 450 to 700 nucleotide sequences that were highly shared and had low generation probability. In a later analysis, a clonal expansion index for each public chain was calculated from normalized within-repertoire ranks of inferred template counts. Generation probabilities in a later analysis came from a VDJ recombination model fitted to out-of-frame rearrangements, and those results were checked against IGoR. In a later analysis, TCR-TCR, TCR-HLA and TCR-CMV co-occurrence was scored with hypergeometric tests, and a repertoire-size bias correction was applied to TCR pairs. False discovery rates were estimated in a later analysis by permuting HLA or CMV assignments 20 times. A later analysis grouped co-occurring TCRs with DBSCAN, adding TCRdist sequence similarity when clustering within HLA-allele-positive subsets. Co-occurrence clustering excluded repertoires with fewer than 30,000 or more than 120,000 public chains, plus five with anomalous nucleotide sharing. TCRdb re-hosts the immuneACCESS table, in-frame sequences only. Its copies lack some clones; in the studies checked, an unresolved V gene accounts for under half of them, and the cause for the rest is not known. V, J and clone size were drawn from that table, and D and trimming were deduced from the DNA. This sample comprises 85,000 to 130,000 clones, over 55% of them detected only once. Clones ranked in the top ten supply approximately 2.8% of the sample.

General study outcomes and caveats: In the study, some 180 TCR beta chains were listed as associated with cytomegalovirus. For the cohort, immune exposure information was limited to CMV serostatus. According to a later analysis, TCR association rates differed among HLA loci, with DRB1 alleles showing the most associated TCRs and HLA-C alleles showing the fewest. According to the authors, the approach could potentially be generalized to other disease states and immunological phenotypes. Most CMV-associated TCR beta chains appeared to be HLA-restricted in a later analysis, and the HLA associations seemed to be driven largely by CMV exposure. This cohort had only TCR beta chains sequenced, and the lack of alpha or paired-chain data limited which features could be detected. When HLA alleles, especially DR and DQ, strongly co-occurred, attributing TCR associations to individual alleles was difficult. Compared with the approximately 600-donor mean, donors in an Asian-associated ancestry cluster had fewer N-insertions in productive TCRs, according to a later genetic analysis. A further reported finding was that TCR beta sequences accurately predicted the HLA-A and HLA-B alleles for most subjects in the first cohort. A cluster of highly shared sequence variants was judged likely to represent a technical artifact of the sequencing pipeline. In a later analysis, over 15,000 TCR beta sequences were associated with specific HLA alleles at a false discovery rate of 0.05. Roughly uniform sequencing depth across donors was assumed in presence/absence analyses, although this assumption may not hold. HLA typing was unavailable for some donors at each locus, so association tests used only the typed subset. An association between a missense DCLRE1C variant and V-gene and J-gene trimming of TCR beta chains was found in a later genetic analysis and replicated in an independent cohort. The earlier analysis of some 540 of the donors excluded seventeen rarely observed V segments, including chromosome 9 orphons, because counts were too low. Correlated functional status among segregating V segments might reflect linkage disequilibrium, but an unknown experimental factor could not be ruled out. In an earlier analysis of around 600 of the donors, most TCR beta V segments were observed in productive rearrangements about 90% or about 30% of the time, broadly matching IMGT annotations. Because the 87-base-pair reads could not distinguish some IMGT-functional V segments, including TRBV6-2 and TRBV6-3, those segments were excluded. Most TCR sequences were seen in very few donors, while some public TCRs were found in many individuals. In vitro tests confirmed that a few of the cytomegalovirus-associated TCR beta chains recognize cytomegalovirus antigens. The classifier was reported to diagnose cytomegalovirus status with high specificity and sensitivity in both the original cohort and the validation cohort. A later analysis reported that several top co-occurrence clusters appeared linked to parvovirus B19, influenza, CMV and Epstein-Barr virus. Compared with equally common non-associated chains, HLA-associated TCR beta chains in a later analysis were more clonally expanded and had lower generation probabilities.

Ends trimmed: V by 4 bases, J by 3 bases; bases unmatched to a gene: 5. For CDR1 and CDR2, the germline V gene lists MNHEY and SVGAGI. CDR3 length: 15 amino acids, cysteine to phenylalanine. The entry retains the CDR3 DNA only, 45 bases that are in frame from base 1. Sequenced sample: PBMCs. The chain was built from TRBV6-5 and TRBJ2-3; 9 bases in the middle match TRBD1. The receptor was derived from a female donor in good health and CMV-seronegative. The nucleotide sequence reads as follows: TGTGCCAGCAGTTCAGGACAGGGGACGACAGATACGCAGTATTTT. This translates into CASSSGQGTTDTQYF.